This entry features one T cell receptor (beta chain) sequence. Its target is not known. Original methodology: A per-sample median of around 100,000 TCRs was observed, with a range of roughly 20,000 to 690,600. TCRdb reanalysed the RACE reads using MiXCR and keeps one entry per CDR3 protein. These V and J calls derive from TCRdb rather than the authors' analysis. The top ten clones hold 2.5% to 3.5% of a sample with 180,000 or so distinct CDR3 sequences, roughly 30% of them seen once. The record originates from a study of human T cells and chemical hapten exposure. Background on the study: Sensitization involved placing 2% DPC onto a 2 cm by 2 cm region of upper inner arm skin.

Whole-study findings and limits: Those TCRs sitting above 1 in 1000 frequency stayed the same with DPC sensitization. Significantly more large CDR3 similarity clusters arose among expanded TCRs than among controls.

Time point of the sample: pre-sensitization, week 0. The treatment was: therapeutic diphenylcyclopropenone sensitization with weekly scalp DPC. This TCR was recovered from a woman in her twenties or thirties with alopecia areata. Some clones in this sample may be carry-over from other donors' samples. The material was whole blood, obtained in connection with sensitization to the hapten diphenylcyclopropenone (DPC).

The CDR3 loop reads CASRAGAYGYTF. The CDR3 bases are TGTGCCAGCAGGGCGGGGGCTTATGGCTACACCTTC. The chain carries TRBV28 and TRBJ1-2; a possible D gene is TRBD1 (6 bases). This CDR3 has 12 amino acids. Germline V gene lookup returns CDR1 MDHEN and CDR2 SYDVKM. Trimming took off 6 bases at V and 5 bases at J, with 10 bases between the two ends.